Listed here are 14 T cell receptor beta chains from one sample, sequenced in a study of vaccination and CD4 T cells after COVID-19 (dated by TCRdb to between 2021 and 2024). The library relied on PCR. The sequencer was an Illumina iSeq 100. DNA from cultured CD4+ T cells underwent TCR sequencing with the Oncomine TCR Beta short-read assay at the Johns Hopkins FTIC core. Genomic DNA was extracted from the cultured CD4+ T cells with the QIAamp micro DNA kit. Using fastp trimming at Q25 and MiXCR clonotype assembly, TCRdb reanalyzed the public sequencing data and kept in-frame beta chains. Each entry is one CDR3 protein sequence, shown with its most common DNA and genes. The table for this sample lists several thousand distinct CDR3 sequences; 36% of them were counted only once. The ten largest clones capture approximately 20% of the sample. Read against the paper, the sample's treatment or condition label means: approximately 11-day PBMC culture with coronavirus spike peptide pools or control peptides (ViraFEST assay). CD4+ T cells from unexposed donors were collected before the COVID-19 pandemic (2011-2018).

No antigen is known for these receptors. The specimen was CD4+ T cells from blood, cultured in vitro. The source is a human donor in good health.

The rearrangement joins TRBV7-9 to TRBJ2-7; D not certain. This CDR3 has 12 amino acids. CDR1 SEHNR and CDR2 FQNEAQ come from the germline V gene (reference sequence). V dropped 5 bases and J dropped 3 bases, with 8 bases sitting between them. CDR3 amino acids: CASSPLIYEQYF. The DNA for the CDR3 is TGTGCCAGCAGCCCCCTAATCTACGAGCAGTACTTC.

The chain couples TRBV7-9 to TRBJ1-4; 9 bases align to TRBD1. The CDR3 extends over 17 amino acids. CDR1 and CDR2 (germline): SEHNR, FQNEAQ (reference sequence). J lost 7 bases, V lost 3 bases, and 12 bases had no gene match. DNA of the CDR3: TGTGCCAGCAGCTTGGGGACAGGGCCCTTTTCGGGTGAAAAACTGTTTTTT. Translating gives CASSLGTGPFSGEKLFF.

This clonotype was observed a handful of times. The J gene is TRBJ2-5, the V gene TRBV9, with 10 bases identical to TRBD2. Germline V gives CDR1 SGDLS, CDR2 YYNGEE. There are 18 residues in the CDR3. With V trimmed by 1 base and J by 2 bases, 11 bases remained unmatched. The CDR3 here is CASSVSPAGGLGQETQYF. The CDR3 DNA reads TGTGCCAGCAGCGTAAGTCCAGCGGGAGGGCTTGGGCAAGAGACCCAGTACTTC.

This chain connects TRBV27 to TRBJ2-1, with D unresolved. CDR3 length: 13 amino acids. Per germline, CDR1 MNHEY and CDR2 SMNVEV (reference sequence). The V end was cut by 6 bases, the J end by 6 bases, with 12 bases between. The CDR3 sequence is CASSIGPGNEQFF. In nucleotides, the CDR3 is TGTGCCAGCAGCATAGGGCCCGGCAATGAGCAGTTCTTC.

This clonotype has just a few counts. V gene TRBV7-2 combines with J gene TRBJ2-7; no firm D call. The CDR3 extends over 15 amino acids. Per the germline V gene, CDR1 is SGHTA and CDR2 is FQGNSA. V gave up 1 base and J gave up 6 bases, with 16 bases separating them. CDR3 in DNA: TGTGCCAGCAGCTTAGGGCACCGAATAAGGGCCGAGCAGTACTTC. Protein sequence: CASSLGHRIRAEQYF.

Here the CDR3 DNA reads TGTGCCAGCAGGGAGGGGAACTATGGCTACACCTTC. Its translation: CASREGNYGYTF. The chain carries TRBV6-1 and TRBJ1-2; tentatively, D is TRBD1 (5 bases). CDR1 is MNHNS, CDR2 SASEGT, per germline. There are 12 residues in the CDR3. The V end lost 6 bases, the J end lost 2 bases, and 7 bases lay between the germline ends.

The genes are TRBV11-2 and TRBJ2-2, with TRBD1 matching 8 bases. The CDR3 extends over 15 amino acids. With 5 bases clipped from V and 7 bases from J, the junction kept 9 bases outside the gene matches. The V gene's germline CDR1 is SGHAT and CDR2 FQNNGV. The CDR3: CASSDFQGAGGELFF. CDR3 DNA sequence: TGTGCCAGCAGCGACTTCCAGGGGGCAGGCGGGGAGCTGTTTTTT. Full variable domain (missing parts from reference TRBV11-2 and TRBJ2-2): EAGVAQSPRYKIIEKRQSVAFWCNPISGHATLYWYQQILGQGPKLLIQFQNNGVVDDSQLPKDRFSAERLKGVDSTLKIQPAKLEDSAVYLCASSDFQGAGGELFFGEGSRLTVL.

V gene TRBV23-1 combines with J gene TRBJ1-1; 11 bases map to TRBD1. TRBV23-1 is sorted into the ORF group, with uncertain function. The V segment lost 7 bases and the J segment 4 bases; nucleotides outside the gene matches: 5. CDR3 length equals 14 residues. The CDR3 coding sequence is TGCGCCAGCATCCGGACAGGGGGCGGCACTGAAGCTTTCTTT. Amino acids: CASIRTGGGTEAFF.

This clonotype was recorded a few times. V usage is TRBV19 and J usage is TRBJ2-7; possible D gene TRBD1, 6 bases. The germline gives CDR1 LNHDA, CDR2 SQIVND (reference sequence). Trimming pared 3 bases from V and 0 bases from J, leaving 9 bases between. The CDR3 is 14 amino acids. CDR3 nucleotide sequence: TGTGCCAGTAGTATGAGGGGGAGCTCCTACGAGCAGTACTTC. Protein product: CASSMRGSSYEQYF.

The rearrangement uses TRBV21-1 and TRBJ2-7; TRBD1, the table's D call, was not compared with the DNA. TRBV21-1 is marked as a pseudogene. The length of the CDR3 is 17 residues. The CDR3 here is CASRCPGQEYRSYEQYF. CDR3 nucleotides: TGTGCCAGCAGGTGCCCGGGACAGGAGTACCGTTCCTACGAGCAGTACTTC.

The CDR3 is CASRGRGRIDTQYF. The CDR3 DNA reads TGTGCCAGCAGGGGCAGGGGGCGTATAGATACGCAGTATTTT. The chain has TRBV25-1 and TRBJ2-3; TRBD1 aligns across 8 bases. The V gene end was trimmed by 6 bases and the J gene end by 5 bases; junction bases not matched to a gene: 7. This CDR3 comprises 14 residues. Germline CDR1 reads MGHDK; CDR2 reads SYGVNS.

This clonotype was seen only a few times. The J gene is TRBJ1-1, the V gene TRBV6-1, with a tentative D call TRBD1 (6 bases). V was clipped by 6 bases and J by 8 bases, with 13 bases between them. CDR1 MNHNS and CDR2 SASEGT come from the germline V gene. This CDR3 region has 12 residues. CDR3 coding DNA: TGTGCCAGCAGCGACAGGTCGTGGGAAGCTTTCTTT. This encodes CASSDRSWEAFF.

This sequence joins TRBV6-1 and TRBJ2-2; TRBD2 agrees at 12 bases. The CDR3 covers 16 residues. Unmatched junction bases numbered 14, after V lost 10 bases and J lost 8 bases. The V gene's germline CDR1 is MNHNS and CDR2 SASEGT. CDR3 loop: CATQYGLAGYAGELFF. The CDR3 DNA follows: TGTGCCACGCAATATGGACTAGCGGGATATGCAGGGGAGCTGTTTTTT.

The sample holds a few counts of this clonotype. The rearrangement joins TRBV7-9 to TRBJ1-2; the D is unclear. In germline, CDR1 is SEHNR, CDR2 FQNEAQ (reference sequence). V was clipped by 3 bases and J by 3 bases, with 14 bases between them. The length of the CDR3 is 15 residues. As DNA, the CDR3 is TGTGCCAGCAGCTTTACCGGGTCCTTTTACTATGGCTACACCTTC. It is translated as CASSFTGSFYYGYTF.